This entry features one T cell receptor (beta chain) sequence. Its matching antigen is unknown. V was pared by 5 bases and J by 4 bases, with 9 bases of the junction left unmatched. Germline CDR1 is SEHNR and CDR2 is FQNEAQ (reference sequence). This CDR3 has 16 amino acids. This sample was taken from a study of graft-versus-host responses after intestinal transplantation. Study-level information: Each recipient received a multivisceral, liver-intestinal, or isolated intestinal graft. The recipients all started with anti-thymocyte globulin induction and then took tacrolimus and steroids for two to four years. General observations from the study: There were GvH clones found in recipient marrow, and some of them appeared first in ileum or blood. The presence of high graft-versus-host to host-versus-graft clonal ratios in allografts characterized patients with graft-donor T cell macrochimerism.

This table comes from immunoSEQ multiplex PCR, and its TCRdb copy is limited to in-frame clones, with some not included. Among 30,000 to 35,000 clones, about four fifths were seen once, and the ten largest hold approximately 19%. This specimen consisted of unstimulated CD8+ T cells sorted from spleen or lymph node cells, obtained before intestinal transplant. The chain has TRBV7-9 and TRBJ2-1; 9 bases fit TRBD2. The sequence derives from a human donor who received an intestinal transplant. CDR3 in amino acids: CASSHLESGGYNEQFF. CDR3 nucleotides: TGTGCCAGCAGCCACCTGGAAAGCGGGGGGTACAATGAGCAGTTCTTC.